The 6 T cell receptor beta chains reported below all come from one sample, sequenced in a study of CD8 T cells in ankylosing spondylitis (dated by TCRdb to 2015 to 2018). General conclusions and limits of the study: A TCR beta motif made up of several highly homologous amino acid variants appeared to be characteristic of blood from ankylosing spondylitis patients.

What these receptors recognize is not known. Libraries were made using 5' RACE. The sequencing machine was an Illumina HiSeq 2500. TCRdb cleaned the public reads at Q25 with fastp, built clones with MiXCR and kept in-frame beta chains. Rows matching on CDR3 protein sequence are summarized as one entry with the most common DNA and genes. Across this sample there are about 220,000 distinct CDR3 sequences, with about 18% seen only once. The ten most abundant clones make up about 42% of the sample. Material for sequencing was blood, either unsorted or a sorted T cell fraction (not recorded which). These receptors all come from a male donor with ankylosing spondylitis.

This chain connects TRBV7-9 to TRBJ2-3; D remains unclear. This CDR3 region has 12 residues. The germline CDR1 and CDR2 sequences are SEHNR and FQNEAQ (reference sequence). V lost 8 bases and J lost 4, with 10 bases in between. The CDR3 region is CASLVAADTQYF. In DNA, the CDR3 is TGTGCCAGCTTAGTAGCCGCAGATACGCAGTATTTT.

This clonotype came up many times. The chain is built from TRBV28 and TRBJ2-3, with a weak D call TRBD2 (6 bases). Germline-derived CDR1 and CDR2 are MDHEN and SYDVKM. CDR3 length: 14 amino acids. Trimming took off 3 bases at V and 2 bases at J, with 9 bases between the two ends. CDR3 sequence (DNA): TGTGCCAGCAGTTTTGCGGGATCCACAGATACGCAGTATTTT. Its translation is CASSFAGSTDTQYF.

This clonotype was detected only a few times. The CDR3 protein is CASSFPLTYEQYF. The CDR3, as DNA: TGTGCCAGCAGCTTTCCATTAACCTACGAGCAGTACTTC. The chain carries TRBV11-2 and TRBJ2-7, with unresolved D. This CDR3 spans 13 amino acids. V dropped 3 bases and J dropped 2 bases, with 8 bases sitting between them. Germline-derived CDR1 and CDR2 are SGHAT and FQNNGV.

The CDR3, as DNA: TGTGCCAGTAGTATAGGTAGTGGGACTGAAGCTTTCTTT. This encodes CASSIGSGTEAFF. The rearrangement uses TRBV19 and TRBJ1-1; D gene ambiguous. Trimming took 1 base from V and 5 from J, leaving 8 bases between them. Germline values: CDR1 LNHDA, CDR2 SQIVND (reference sequence). The CDR3 is 13 amino acids. Filled out from reference TRBV19 and TRBJ1-1, the complete variable domain reads DGGITQSPKYLFRKEGQNVTLSCEQNLNHDAMYWYRQDPGQGLRLIYYSQIVNDFQKGDIAEGYSVSREKKESFPLTVTSAQKNPTAFYLCASSIGSGTEAFFGQGTRLTVV.

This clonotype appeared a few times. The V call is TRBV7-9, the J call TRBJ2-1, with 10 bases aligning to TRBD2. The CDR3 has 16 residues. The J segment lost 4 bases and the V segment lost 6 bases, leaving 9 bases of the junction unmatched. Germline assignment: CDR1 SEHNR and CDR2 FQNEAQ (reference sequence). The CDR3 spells CASRSNGLAAYNEQFF. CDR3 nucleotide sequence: TGTGCCAGCAGGAGTAACGGACTAGCGGCGTACAATGAGCAGTTCTTC.

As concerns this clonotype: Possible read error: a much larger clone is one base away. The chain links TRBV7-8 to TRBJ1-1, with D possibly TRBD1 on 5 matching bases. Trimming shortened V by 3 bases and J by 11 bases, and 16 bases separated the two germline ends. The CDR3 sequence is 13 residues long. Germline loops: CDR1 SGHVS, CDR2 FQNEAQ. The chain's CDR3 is CASSLTRGVGAFF. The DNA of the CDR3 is TGTGCCAGCAGCTTGACTCGGGGCGTAGGGGCTTTCTTT. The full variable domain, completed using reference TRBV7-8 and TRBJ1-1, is GAGVSQSPRYKVAKRGQDVALRCDPISGHVSLFWYQQALGQGPEFLTYFQNEAQLDKSGLPSDRFFAERPEGSVSTLKIQRTQQEDSAVYLCASSLTRGVGAFFGQGTRLTVV.